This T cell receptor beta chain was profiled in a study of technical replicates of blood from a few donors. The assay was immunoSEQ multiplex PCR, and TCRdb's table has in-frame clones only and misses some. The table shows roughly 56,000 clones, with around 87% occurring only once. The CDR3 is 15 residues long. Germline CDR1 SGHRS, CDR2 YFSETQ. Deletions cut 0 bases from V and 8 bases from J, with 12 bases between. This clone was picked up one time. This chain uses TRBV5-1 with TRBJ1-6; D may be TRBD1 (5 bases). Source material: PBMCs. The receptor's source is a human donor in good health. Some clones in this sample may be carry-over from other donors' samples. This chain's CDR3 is CASSLDRGRDSPLHF. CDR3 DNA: TGCGCCAGCAGCTTGGATAGGGGAAGGGATTCACCCCTCCACTTT.